These 17 T cell receptor beta chains were all obtained from the same sample, sequenced in a study of T cells in Graves' hyperthyroidism and ophthalmopathy. Amplified TCR beta CDR3 regions came from RNA transcripts. During a first-round RT-PCR of the TCR CDR3, the HTBI primer set was used. TCRdb processed the multiplex PCR reads anew with MiXCR; each CDR3 protein has one entry. The sample gives around 350,000 distinct CDR3 sequences, around a sixth of which show up once; around a quarter is in the top ten. The sequenced sample consisted of blood. These receptors were taken from a woman under 30 with Graves' hyperthyroidism that later progressed to Graves' ophthalmopathy.

This clonotype has just a few counts. This rearrangement joins TRBV3-1 to TRBJ2-3; TRBD1 aligns across 7 bases. CDR3 size: 16 residues. With 0 bases clipped from V and 3 bases from J, the junction kept 6 bases outside the gene matches. The V gene's germline CDR1 is LGHDT and CDR2 YNNKEL (reference sequence). The CDR3 loop is CASSQDGQAGTDTQYF. The DNA for the CDR3 is TGTGCCAGCAGCCAAGACGGACAGGCTGGGACAGATACGCAGTATTTT.

This clonotype appeared once. This rearrangement joins TRBV4-2 to TRBJ1-1; 9 bases fit TRBD1. Germline CDR1 and CDR2: LGHNA and YNFKEQ. V trimming: 5 bases; J trimming: 0 bases; junction bases outside the gene matches: 10. The length of the CDR3 is 17 residues. This CDR3 is CASSIDRDRALNTEAFF. The CDR3 DNA reads TGTGCCAGCAGCATCGACAGGGACAGGGCACTGAACACTGAAGCTTTCTTT.

This clonotype has a handful of counts. The chain is built from TRBV7-8 and TRBJ2-5, with TRBD2 matching over 11 bases. The CDR3 runs to 14 residues. Germline values: CDR1 SGHVS, CDR2 FQNEAQ. V dropped 8 bases and J dropped 5; count of bases not matched to a gene: 7. CDR3 region: CASGFSGREETQYF. In DNA, the CDR3 is TGTGCCAGCGGGTTTAGCGGGAGGGAGGAGACCCAGTACTTC.

This clonotype was detected many times. The chain couples TRBV30 to TRBJ1-4, with D uncertain. V was shortened by 1 base and J by 6 bases, with 3 bases between the two germline ends. The V gene's germline CDR1 is GTSNPN and CDR2 SVGIG (reference sequence). CDR3 length: 11 residues. The CDR3 region is CAWSGDEKLFF. The CDR3 nucleotides read TGTGCCTGGAGTGGCGATGAAAAACTGTTTTTT.

This clonotype was recorded at least ten times. The genes are TRBV11-2 and TRBJ2-7; 10 bases agree with TRBD1. Germline CDR1 is SGHAT and CDR2 is FQNNGV. The V and J ends lost 1 base and 2 bases, in that order; junction bases with no gene match: 11. The CDR3 runs to 18 residues. The CDR3 region has the DNA TGTGCCAGCAGCTTAGGTACTTACCGGGACAGGGGACCCTACGAGCAGTACTTC. Its translation is CASSLGTYRDRGPYEQYF.

There are many counts of this clonotype. The chain uses TRBV12-3 or TRBV12-4 and TRBJ2-1; 9 bases agree with TRBD2. V lost 3 bases, J lost 7 bases, and 10 bases stayed unmatched. This CDR3 region has 16 residues. The CDR3 DNA reads as TGTGCCAGCAGTTTGGGGCGGGAGGGCCCCGGGAATGAGCAGTTCTTC. It specifies CASSLGREGPGNEQFF.

CDR3: CASSQQGMDSPLHF. The CDR3 DNA is TGTGCCAGCTCACAACAGGGGATGGATTCACCCCTCCACTTT. V gene TRBV18 combines with J gene TRBJ1-6; 7 bases align to TRBD1. The CDR3 has 14 amino acids. Trimming took 4 bases from V and 8 from J; bases not matched to a gene: 5. The germline gives CDR1 KGHSH, CDR2 LQKENI.

This clonotype showed up many times. V is TRBV20-1 and J is TRBJ2-7; perhaps TRBD2 as D (6 bases). V lost 6 bases and J lost 0, with 15 bases in between. Germline V gene data show CDR1 as DFQATT and CDR2 as SNEGSKA (reference sequence). The CDR3 extends over 14 amino acids. DNA of the CDR3: TGCAGTGCACTGCGGGACTCCAGCTCCTACGAGCAGTACTTC. Translation: CSALRDSSSYEQYF.

In its sample, this clonotype was seen a few times. The genes are TRBV15 and TRBJ2-3; D is perhaps TRBD2 (7 bases). Between the trimmed V and J ends, which lost 8 bases and 6 bases, there was a span of 18 bases. The CDR3 is 14 amino acids. Germline CDR1 reads LNHNV; CDR2 reads YYDKDF (reference sequence). The CDR3 here is CATAYRGRADTQYF. In DNA form, the CDR3 reads TGTGCCACCGCCTATAGGGGGAGGGCCGATACGCAGTATTTT.

Ten or more counts support this clonotype. This chain uses TRBV7-2 with TRBJ2-7; TRBD1 is a possible D gene (8 bases). The V end was cut by 1 base, the J end by 5 bases, with 21 bases between. CDR3 length equals 17 residues. CDR1 is SGHTA and CDR2 is FQGNSA in the germline V gene. As DNA, the CDR3 is TGTGCCAGCAGCTTAGGGCGGGGGAGGACAGGGATCGACGAGCAGTACTTC. This gives the protein CASSLGRGRTGIDEQYF.

This clonotype was picked up a small number of times. V and J are TRBV6-5 and TRBJ1-1; 8 bases match TRBD1. V gave up 2 bases and J gave up 6 bases; unmatched junction bases: 5. CDR1 is MNHEY, CDR2 SVGAGI, per germline. There are 14 residues in the CDR3. CDR3 amino acids: CASSYGQGVAEAFF. For the CDR3, the DNA is TGTGCCAGCAGTTACGGACAGGGAGTAGCTGAAGCTTTCTTT.

At least ten counts were recorded for this clonotype. This chain uses TRBV15 with TRBJ2-1; 13 nucleotides agree with TRBD2. J lost 0 bases, V lost 1 base, and 6 bases had no gene match. The germline gives CDR1 LNHNV, CDR2 YYDKDF (reference sequence). This CDR3 is 19 amino acids long. The CDR3 nucleotides read TGTGCCACCAGCAGAGCAACTAGCGGGAGGGCGAGCTCCTACAATGAGCAGTTCTTC. It translates to CATSRATSGRASSYNEQFF.

The chain links TRBV18 to TRBJ2-5; 10 positions match TRBD2. Germline CDR1 reads KGHSH; CDR2 reads LQKENI. The junction had 4 bases not matched to a gene; V was cut back by 2 bases and J by 1 base. This CDR3 is 16 amino acids long. The CDR3 nucleotides are TGTGCCAGCTCACCAACTAGCGGGATATCCCAAGAGACCCAGTACTTC. It specifies CASSPTSGISQETQYF.

This clonotype came up many times. This rearrangement joins TRBV20-1 to TRBJ2-7; D is unclear. The germline V and J ends were trimmed by 5 bases and 0 bases, with 11 bases remaining between them. Germline CDR1 reads DFQATT; CDR2 reads SNEGSKA (reference sequence). This CDR3 is 13 amino acids long. CDR3 DNA sequence: TGCAGTGCTCGATATGACGGCTCCTACGAGCAGTACTTC. Amino acids: CSARYDGSYEQYF.

This clonotype was observed once. This may be a read error, as it is one base from a much larger clone. The chain's CDR3 is CAGSPLSGGSYGYTF. Written as DNA, the CDR3 is TGTGCCGGCTCACCATTGTCGGGGGGGTCCTATGGCTACACCTTC. The genes are TRBV18 and TRBJ1-2, with D possibly being TRBD1 (5 bases). The CDR3 length is 15 residues. In germline, CDR1 is KGHSH, CDR2 LQKENI.

This clonotype was seen ten or more times. The V and J genes are TRBV7-2 and TRBJ1-4, with D perhaps TRBD1 (6 bases). Germline assignment: CDR1 SGHTA and CDR2 FQGNSA. The V end lost 0 bases, the J end lost 3 bases, and 11 bases lay between the germline ends. This CDR3 comprises 16 residues. CDR3 DNA sequence: TGTGCCAGCAGCTTAGCGTCGGGGGCGTCTAATGAAAAACTGTTTTTT. Protein product: CASSLASGASNEKLFF.

This clonotype was found many times. V is TRBV12-3 or TRBV12-4 and J is TRBJ2-7, with 8 bases matching TRBD2. The CDR3 is made up of 18 amino acids. With V trimmed by 0 bases and J by 0 bases, 10 bases remained unmatched. The CDR3 loop reads CASSLAGLGRFSSYEQYF. DNA of the CDR3: TGTGCCAGCAGTTTAGCGGGACTAGGGAGATTTAGCTCCTACGAGCAGTACTTC.